This record looks at one TCR beta chain sequence and its context. Recruited during active infection, patients (from Seattle) were subsequently followed longitudinally. The sample belongs to a study of blood T cell repertoires in COVID-19. Study details: Nucleic acid was either cDNA or gDNA, and it came from T cells, B-cell-depleted T cells, or PBMCs.

Sequenced by immunoSEQ multiplex PCR; TCRdb stores in-frame clones only, minus some. There are roughly 170,000 clones in the sample; approximately 87% occur only once, and around an eighth lies in the top ten. Germline-derived CDR1 and CDR2 are MNHEY and SMNVEV (reference sequence). This CDR3 is 19 amino acids long. Unmatched junction bases numbered 13, after V lost 6 bases and J lost 2 bases. The clonotype originates from a woman between 65 and 79 years old with COVID-19, enrolled during active disease. The J gene is TRBJ2-1, the V gene TRBV27, with 13 bases that match TRBD2. Sequenced: peripheral blood. The CDR3: CASSPLGLAGASPYNEQFF. The DNA for the CDR3 is TGTGCCAGCAGCCCCCTCGGACTAGCGGGAGCGAGTCCCTACAATGAGCAGTTCTTC.